What follows describes a single T cell receptor (beta chain). The CDR3 length is 13 residues. V trimming: 5 bases; J trimming: 5 bases; junction bases outside the gene matches: 2. Germline CDR1 and CDR2: SGHVS and FNYEAQ. These data originate in a study of blood T cell repertoires in COVID-19. Study background: The samples span acute and convalescent COVID-19 from the United States, Italy and Spain. PBMCs, B-cell-depleted T cells, or T cells provided the cDNA or gDNA that made up the material.

Study processing details: Amplification with reference gene primers provided the estimates of nucleated cell counts. Profiled with immunoSEQ multiplex PCR; TCRdb holds only in-frame clones, not every one. D and trimming were read from the DNA, whereas the V and J calls and clone size are those reported in that table. The top ten hold about 5% of the sample, which has some 70,000 clones, roughly 80% seen once. J is TRBJ1-5 and V is TRBV7-6; the match to TRBD1 covers 8 bases. Material: peripheral blood. This sequence originates from a woman in her sixties with acute or convalescent COVID-19. The chain's CDR3 is CASSHRGDQPQHF. The CDR3 region has the DNA TGTGCCAGCAGCCACAGGGGGGATCAGCCCCAGCATTTT.